This TCR beta chain appears in the sequencing data of a study of cytomegalovirus exposure and HLA in healthy donors. This CDR3 has 16 residues. Germline CDR1 reads LGHNA; CDR2 reads YNFKEQ. The junction had 9 bases not matched to a gene; V was cut back by 4 bases and J by 6 bases. Researchers ran the PCR with 60 Vbeta and 13 Jbeta primers. Using immunoSEQ multiplex PCR, the repertoire was profiled, and TCRdb retains in-frame clones only, with some absent. The sample has fewer than 150,000 clones; around 76% are singletons. The gene calls are TRBV4-2 and TRBJ2-1, with 10 bases matching TRBD2. The sample taken for sequencing was PBMCs. This sequence was found in a male donor in good health and CMV-seronegative. The CDR3 reads CASSRWSGGASNEQFF. In nucleotides, the CDR3 is TGTGCCAGCAGCCGGTGGAGCGGGGGGGCGAGCAATGAGCAGTTCTTC.